This TCR beta chain emerged from a study of T-cell reconstitution after alpha-beta-depleted transplantation in children. The CDR3 runs 17 residues. CDR1 and CDR2 (germline): SGDLS, YYNGEE. Trimming at V came to 2 bases and at J to 0 bases, leaving 9 bases not matched to a gene. Using unique molecular identifiers, the investigators prepared the TCRbeta library. MiXCR was run by TCRdb on the PCR reads, yielding one entry per CDR3 protein. There are fewer than 250,000 distinct CDR3 sequences in the sample; about a sixth occur only once, and roughly two fifths lies in the top ten. Study-level results: Among T cells one year after transplant, newly produced cells accounted for most counts and diversity.

Comments on this clonotype: Antigen unknown.

This sequence originates from a male patient aged 2-15 years who had a stem cell transplant for acute lymphoblastic leukemia, so the T cells may come from the graft donor. The gene calls are TRBV9 and TRBJ2-3, with 7 bases that match TRBD2. This specimen was PBMCs, mostly from graft donor cells, taken 360 days after TCRalphabeta/CD19-depleted stem cell transplant. CDR3 nucleotides: TGTGCCAGCAGCGTCTACCGGGGGGACGCTAGCACAGATACGCAGTATTTT. Translated, it gives CASSVYRGDASTDTQYF. Combining the CDR3 with reference TRBV9 and TRBJ2-3 gives the whole variable domain DSGVTQTPKHLITATGQRVTLRCSPRSGDLSVYWYQQSLDQGLQFLIQYYNGEERAKGNILERFSAQQFPDLHSELNLSSLELGDSALYFCASSVYRGDASTDTQYFGPGTRLTVL.